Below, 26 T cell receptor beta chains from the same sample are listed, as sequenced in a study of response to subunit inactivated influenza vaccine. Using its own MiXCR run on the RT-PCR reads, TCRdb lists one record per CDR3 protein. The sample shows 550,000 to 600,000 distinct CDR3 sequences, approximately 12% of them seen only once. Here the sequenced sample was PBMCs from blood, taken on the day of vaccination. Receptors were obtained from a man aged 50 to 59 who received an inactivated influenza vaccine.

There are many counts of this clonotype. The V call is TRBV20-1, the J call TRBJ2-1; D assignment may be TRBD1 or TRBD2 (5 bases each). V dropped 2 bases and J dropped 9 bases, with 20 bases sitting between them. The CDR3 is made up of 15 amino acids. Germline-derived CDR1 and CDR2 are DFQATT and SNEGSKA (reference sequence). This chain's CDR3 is CSARPTGHHYGEQFF. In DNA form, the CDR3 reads TGCAGTGCTAGACCAACGGGGCACCACTACGGTGAGCAGTTCTTC.

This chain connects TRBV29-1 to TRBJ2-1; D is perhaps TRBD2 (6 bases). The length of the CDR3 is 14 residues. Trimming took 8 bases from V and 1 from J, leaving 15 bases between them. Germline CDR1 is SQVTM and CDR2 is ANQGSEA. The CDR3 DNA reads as TGCAGCTTCCGGGTTGGGACTTCCTACAATGAGCAGTTCTTC. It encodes CSFRVGTSYNEQFF.

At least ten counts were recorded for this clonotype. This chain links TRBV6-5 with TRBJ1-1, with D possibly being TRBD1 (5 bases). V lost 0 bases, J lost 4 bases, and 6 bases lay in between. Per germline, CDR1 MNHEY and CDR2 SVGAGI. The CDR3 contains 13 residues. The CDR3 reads CASSYSGGTEAFF. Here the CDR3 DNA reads TGTGCCAGCAGTTACTCGGGGGGCACTGAAGCTTTCTTT.

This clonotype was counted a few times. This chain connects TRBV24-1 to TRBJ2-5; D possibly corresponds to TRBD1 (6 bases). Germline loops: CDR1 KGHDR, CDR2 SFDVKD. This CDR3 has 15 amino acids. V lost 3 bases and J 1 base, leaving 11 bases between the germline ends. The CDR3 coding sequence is TGTGCCACCAGTGATGGGCAGGGGTCCCAAGAGACCCAGTACTTC. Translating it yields CATSDGQGSQETQYF.

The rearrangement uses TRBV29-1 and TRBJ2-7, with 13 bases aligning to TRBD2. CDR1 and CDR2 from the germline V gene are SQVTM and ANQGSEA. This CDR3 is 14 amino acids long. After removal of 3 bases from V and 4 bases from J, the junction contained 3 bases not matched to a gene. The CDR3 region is CSVDGLAGEYEQYF. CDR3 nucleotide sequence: TGCAGCGTTGACGGACTAGCGGGAGAGTACGAGCAGTACTTC.

CDR3 sequence: CSVAGRVQETQYF. The CDR3 DNA sequence: TGCAGCGTGGCCGGTAGGGTTCAAGAGACCCAGTACTTC. V gene TRBV29-1 combines with J gene TRBJ2-5; D call uncertain. This CDR3 region has 13 residues. The V end was cut by 6 bases, the J end by 2 bases, with 13 bases between. Germline V gene data show CDR1 as SQVTM and CDR2 as ANQGSEA.

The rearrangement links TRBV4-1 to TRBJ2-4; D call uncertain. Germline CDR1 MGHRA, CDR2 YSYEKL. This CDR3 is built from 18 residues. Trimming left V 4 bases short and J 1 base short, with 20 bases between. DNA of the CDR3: TGCGCCAGCAGCCCCCCGGGCGTCCCTCTCGGGGCCAAAAACATTCAGTACTTC. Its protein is CASSPPGVPLGAKNIQYF.

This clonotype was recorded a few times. This CDR3 is CASSPPGRVDDTQYF. The CDR3 region has the DNA TGTGCCAGCTCACCACCCGGAAGGGTCGACGATACGCAGTATTTT. The chain is built from TRBV18 and TRBJ2-3; D gene ambiguous. Germline lookup yields CDR1 KGHSH and CDR2 LQKENI. The V end lost 0 bases, the J end lost 6 bases, and 13 bases lay between the germline ends. This CDR3 comprises 15 residues.

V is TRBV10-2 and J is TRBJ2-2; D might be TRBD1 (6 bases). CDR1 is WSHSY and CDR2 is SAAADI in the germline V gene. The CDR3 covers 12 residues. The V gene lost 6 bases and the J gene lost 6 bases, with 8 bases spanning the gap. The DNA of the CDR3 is TGCGCCAGCAGAGACAGGTCCGGGGAGCTGTTTTTT. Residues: CASRDRSGELFF.

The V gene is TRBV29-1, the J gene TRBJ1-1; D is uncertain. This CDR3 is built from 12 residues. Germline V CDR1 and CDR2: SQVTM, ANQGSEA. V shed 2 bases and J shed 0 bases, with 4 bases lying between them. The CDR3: CSVEFLNTEAFF. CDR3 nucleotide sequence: TGCAGCGTTGAATTCCTGAACACTGAAGCTTTCTTT. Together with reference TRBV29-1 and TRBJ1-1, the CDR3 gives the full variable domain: SAVISQKPSRDICQRGTSLTIQCQVDSQVTMMFWYRQQPGQSLTLIATANQGSEATYESGFVIDKFPISRPNLTFSTLTVSNMSPEDSSIYLCSVEFLNTEAFFGQGTRLTVV.

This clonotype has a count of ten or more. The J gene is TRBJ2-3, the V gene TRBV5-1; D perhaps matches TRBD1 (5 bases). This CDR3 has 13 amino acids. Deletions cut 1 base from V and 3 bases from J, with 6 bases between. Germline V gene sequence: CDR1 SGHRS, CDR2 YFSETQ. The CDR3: CASSLQGTDTQYF. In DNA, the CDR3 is TGCGCCAGCAGCTTGCAGGGTACAGATACGCAGTATTTT.

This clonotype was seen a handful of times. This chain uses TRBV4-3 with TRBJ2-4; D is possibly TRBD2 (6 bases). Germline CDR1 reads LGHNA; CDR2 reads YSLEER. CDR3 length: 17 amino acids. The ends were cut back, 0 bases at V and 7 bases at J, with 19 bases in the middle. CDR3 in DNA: TGCGCCAGCAGCCAAGATGGTCCAGGCGGGAATTTTAACATTCAGTACTTC. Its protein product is CASSQDGPGGNFNIQYF.

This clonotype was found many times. CDR3 protein: CASSLGALGTDTQYF. CDR3 nucleotide sequence: TGCGCCAGCAGCTTAGGGGCGTTGGGCACAGATACGCAGTATTTT. The gene calls are TRBV5-1 and TRBJ2-3; a possible D gene is TRBD1 (5 bases). The CDR3 covers 15 residues. V lost 2 bases and J lost 1, with 11 bases in between. Germline CDR1 is SGHRS and CDR2 is YFSETQ.

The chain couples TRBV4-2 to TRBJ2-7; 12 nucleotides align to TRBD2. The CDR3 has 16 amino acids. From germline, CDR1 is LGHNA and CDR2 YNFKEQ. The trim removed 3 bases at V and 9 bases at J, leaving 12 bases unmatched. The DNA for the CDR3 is TGTGCCAGCAGCCAGGCCGCACTAGCGGGGGGCTTCGGGCAGTACTTC. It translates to CASSQAALAGGFGQYF.

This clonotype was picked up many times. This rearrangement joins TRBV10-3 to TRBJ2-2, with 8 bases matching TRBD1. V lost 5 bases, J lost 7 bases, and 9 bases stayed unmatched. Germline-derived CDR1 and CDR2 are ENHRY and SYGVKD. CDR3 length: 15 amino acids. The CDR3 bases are TGTGCCATCAGTACCCTCACAGGGGGGAGCGGGGAGCTGTTTTTT. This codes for CAISTLTGGSGELFF.

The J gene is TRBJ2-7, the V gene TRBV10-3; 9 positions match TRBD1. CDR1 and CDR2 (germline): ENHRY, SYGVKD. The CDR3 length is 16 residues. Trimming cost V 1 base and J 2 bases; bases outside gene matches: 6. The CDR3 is CAISEFGQGSPYEQYF. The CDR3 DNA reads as TGTGCCATCAGTGAGTTTGGACAGGGGTCCCCCTACGAGCAGTACTTC.

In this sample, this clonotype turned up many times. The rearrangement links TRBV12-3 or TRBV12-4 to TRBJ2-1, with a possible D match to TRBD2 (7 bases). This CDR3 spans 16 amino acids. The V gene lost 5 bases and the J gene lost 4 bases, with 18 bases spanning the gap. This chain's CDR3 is CASSSLAGALYNEQFF. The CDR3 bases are TGTGCCAGCAGTAGCCTGGCGGGGGCCCTTTACAATGAGCAGTTCTTC.

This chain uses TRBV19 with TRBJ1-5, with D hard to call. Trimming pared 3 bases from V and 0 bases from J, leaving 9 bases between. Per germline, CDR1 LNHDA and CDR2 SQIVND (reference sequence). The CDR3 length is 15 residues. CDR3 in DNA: TGTGCCAGTAGTATCGGAGGAGGTAGCAATCAGCCCCAGCATTTT. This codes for CASSIGGGSNQPQHF.

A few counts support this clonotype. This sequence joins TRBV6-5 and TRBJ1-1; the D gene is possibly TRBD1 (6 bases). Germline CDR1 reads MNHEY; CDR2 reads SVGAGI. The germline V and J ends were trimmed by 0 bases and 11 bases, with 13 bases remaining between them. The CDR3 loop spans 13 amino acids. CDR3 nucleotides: TGTGCCAGCAGTTACTCCCAGGGGTTGGTGGCTTTCTTT. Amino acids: CASSYSQGLVAFF.

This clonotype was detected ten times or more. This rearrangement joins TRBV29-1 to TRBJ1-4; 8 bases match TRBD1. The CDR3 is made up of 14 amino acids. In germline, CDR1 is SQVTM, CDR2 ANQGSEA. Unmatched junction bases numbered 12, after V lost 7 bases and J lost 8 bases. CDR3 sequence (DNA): TGCAGCGCCCTCCCGGACAGGGAGCCCGAAAAACTGTTTTTT. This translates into CSALPDREPEKLFF.

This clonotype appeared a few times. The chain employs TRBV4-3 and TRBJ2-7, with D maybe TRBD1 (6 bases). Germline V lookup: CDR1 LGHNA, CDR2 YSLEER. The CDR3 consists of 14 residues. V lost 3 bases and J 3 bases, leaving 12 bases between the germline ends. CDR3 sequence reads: CASSHSTGFYEQYF. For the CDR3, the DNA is TGCGCCAGCAGCCATTCTACAGGGTTCTACGAGCAGTACTTC.

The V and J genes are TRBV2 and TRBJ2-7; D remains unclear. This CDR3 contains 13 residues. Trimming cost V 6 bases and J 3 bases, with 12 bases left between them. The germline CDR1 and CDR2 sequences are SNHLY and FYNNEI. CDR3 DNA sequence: TGTGCCAGCAGCTCCGGGCTACTCTACGAGCAGTACTTC. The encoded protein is CASSSGLLYEQYF. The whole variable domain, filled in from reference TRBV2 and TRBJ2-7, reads EPEVTQTPSHQVTQMGQEVILRCVPISNHLYFYWYRQILGQKVEFLVSFYNNEISEKSEIFDDQFSVERPDGSNFTLKIRSTKLEDSAMYFCASSSGLLYEQYFGPGTRLTVT.

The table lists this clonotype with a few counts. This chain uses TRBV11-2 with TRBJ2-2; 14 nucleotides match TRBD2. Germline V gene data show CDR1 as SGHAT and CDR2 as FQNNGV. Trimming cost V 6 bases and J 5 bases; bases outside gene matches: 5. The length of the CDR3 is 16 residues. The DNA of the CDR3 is TGTGCCAGCAGAAGACTAGCGGGGGGGCGGACCGGGGAGCTGTTTTTT. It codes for CASRRLAGGRTGELFF.

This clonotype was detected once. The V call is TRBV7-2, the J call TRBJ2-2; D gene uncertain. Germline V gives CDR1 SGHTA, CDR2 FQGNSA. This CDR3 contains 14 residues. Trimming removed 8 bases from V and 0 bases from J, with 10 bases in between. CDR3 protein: CASEAGPNTGELFF. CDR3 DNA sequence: TGTGCCAGCGAAGCCGGACCGAACACCGGGGAGCTGTTTTTT.

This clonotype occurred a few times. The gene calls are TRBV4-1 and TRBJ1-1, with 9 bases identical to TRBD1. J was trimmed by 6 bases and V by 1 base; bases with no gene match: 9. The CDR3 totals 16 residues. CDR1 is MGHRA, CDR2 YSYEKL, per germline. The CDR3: CASSQGIGQGRAEAFF. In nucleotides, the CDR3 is TGCGCCAGCAGCCAAGGTATTGGACAGGGGAGAGCTGAAGCTTTCTTT.

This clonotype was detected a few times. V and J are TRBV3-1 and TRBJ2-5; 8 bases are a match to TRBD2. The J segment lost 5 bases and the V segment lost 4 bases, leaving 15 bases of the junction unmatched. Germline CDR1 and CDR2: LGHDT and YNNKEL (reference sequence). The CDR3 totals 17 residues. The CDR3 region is CASSPRSIAGIGETQYF. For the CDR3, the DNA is TGTGCCAGCAGCCCCCGAAGTATAGCGGGGATCGGGGAGACCCAGTACTTC.